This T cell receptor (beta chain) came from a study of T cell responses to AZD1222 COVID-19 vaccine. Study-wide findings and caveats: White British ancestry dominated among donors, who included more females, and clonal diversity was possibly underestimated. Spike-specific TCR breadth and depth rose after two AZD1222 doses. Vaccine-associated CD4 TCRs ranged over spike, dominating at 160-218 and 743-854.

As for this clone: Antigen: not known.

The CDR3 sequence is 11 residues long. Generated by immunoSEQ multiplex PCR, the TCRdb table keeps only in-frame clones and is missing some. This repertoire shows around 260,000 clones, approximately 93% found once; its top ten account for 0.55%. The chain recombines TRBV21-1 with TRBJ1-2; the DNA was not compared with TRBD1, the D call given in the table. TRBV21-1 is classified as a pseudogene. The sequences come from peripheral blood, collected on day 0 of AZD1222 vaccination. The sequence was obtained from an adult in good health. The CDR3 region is CASSRHDGYTF. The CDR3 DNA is TGTGCCAGCAGCAGGCACGATGGCTACACCTTC.